This passage covers 32 T cell receptor beta chains from one sample sequenced in a study of STAT3 mutations in large granular lymphocyte leukemia. Study-wide findings and caveats: Every T-LGLL patient had at least one immunodominant TCRbeta clonotype.

Their specific antigens are unknown. Profiling relied on immunoSEQ multiplex PCR, and the TCRdb table lists in-frame clones only, not all of them. The table has over a thousand clones, around 72% seen once. Source material: peripheral blood mononuclear cells. These receptors originate from a man over 45 with T-cell large granular lymphocyte leukemia. Some clones in this sample may be carry-over from other donors' samples.

V is TRBV7-9 and J is TRBJ1-2, with D uncertain. The CDR3 runs to 14 residues. In germline, CDR1 is SEHNR, CDR2 FQNEAQ (reference sequence). Trimming stripped 2 bases from V and 8 bases from J, with 15 bases between. CDR3 sequence reads: CASSLRADVGGYTF. CDR3 DNA: TGTGCCAGCAGCTTACGGGCGGACGTCGGGGGCTACACCTTC.

CDR3 DNA: TGCGCCAGCAGCTTGGTTTCGGGGGGGCCGGGTGAGCAGTTCTTC. It specifies CASSLVSGGPGEQFF. The rearrangement joins TRBV5-1 to TRBJ2-1; TRBD2 aligns across 8 bases. This CDR3 has 15 residues. CDR1 SGHRS and CDR2 YFSETQ come from the germline V gene. Germline trimming cut 0 bases from V and 9 bases from J; bases unmatched to any gene: 8.

As DNA, the CDR3 is TGTGCCTGGTCGGGACAAATTAATGAAAAACTGTTTTTT. It specifies CAWSGQINEKLFF. The V gene is TRBV30, the J gene TRBJ1-4; possible D gene TRBD1, 6 bases. V lost 5 bases, J lost 4 bases, and 11 bases lay in between. The CDR3 covers 13 residues. Germline-derived CDR1 and CDR2 are GTSNPN and SVGIG (reference sequence). Drawing the rest from reference TRBV30 and TRBJ1-4, the complete variable domain is SQTIHQWPATLVQPVGSPLSLECTVEGTSNPNLYWYRQAAGRGLQLLFYSVGIGQISSEVPQNLSASRPQDRQFILSSKKLLLSDSGFYLCAWSGQINEKLFFGSGTQLSVL.

The V and J genes are TRBV5-1 and TRBJ2-7; 7 nucleotides match TRBD1. From germline, CDR1 is SGHRS and CDR2 YFSETQ. The CDR3 runs 14 residues. Unmatched junction bases numbered 7, after V lost 5 bases and J lost 2 bases. CDR3 nucleotide sequence: TGCGCCAGCAGAGGCCTACAGGGGCCCTACGAGCAGTACTTC. It yields the protein CASRGLQGPYEQYF.

This clone came up a few times. V is TRBV5-1 and J is TRBJ2-7, with a tentative D call TRBD2 (7 bases). Germline V gene data show CDR1 as SGHRS and CDR2 as YFSETQ. V shed 3 bases and J shed 3 bases, with 16 bases lying between them. The CDR3 has 15 amino acids. The CDR3 region is CASSWSGGLNYEQYF. CDR3 coding DNA: TGCGCCAGCAGCTGGTCGGGGGGCTTAAACTACGAGCAGTACTTC.

For the CDR3, the DNA is TGCAGCGTTGATCGGGACAGGGGGCTACTCAATGAGCAGTTCTTC. It encodes CSVDRDRGLLNEQFF. The gene calls are TRBV29-1 and TRBJ2-1; 12 nucleotides match TRBD1. CDR3 size: 15 residues. The V and J ends lost 3 bases and 6 bases, in that order; junction bases with no gene match: 6. Germline CDR1 is SQVTM and CDR2 is ANQGSEA.

The rearrangement joins TRBV5-1 to TRBJ2-7, with D maybe TRBD1 (6 bases). From germline, CDR1 is SGHRS and CDR2 YFSETQ. V was clipped by 4 bases and J by 4 bases, with 15 bases between them. The CDR3 totals 14 residues. CDR3 DNA sequence: TGCGCCAGCAGCCCAGGACAGCAGCCTTACGAGCAGTACTTC. This sequence encodes CASSPGQQPYEQYF.

The chain carries TRBV30 and TRBJ1-5, with 7 bases identical to TRBD1. The CDR3 extends over 13 amino acids. CDR1 is GTSNPN and CDR2 is SVGIG in the germline V gene (reference sequence). The V segment lost 4 bases and the J segment 10 bases; nucleotides outside the gene matches: 10. The CDR3 reads CAWTGGWGKPQHF. DNA of the CDR3: TGTGCCTGGACAGGGGGTTGGGGAAAACCCCAGCATTTT.

The V call is TRBV27, the J call TRBJ2-7; 9 positions match TRBD1. J gave up 3 bases and V 6 bases, and 6 bases lay outside the gene matches. The CDR3 extends over 14 amino acids. CDR1 is MNHEY and CDR2 is SMNVEV in the germline V gene (reference sequence). CDR3 nucleotide sequence: TGTGCCAGCAGGGGGACAGGGAGGAGCTACGAGCAGTACTTC. It translates to CASRGTGRSYEQYF.

The chain has TRBV7-9 and TRBJ2-7; D remains ambiguous. The V and J ends lost 1 base and 5 bases respectively, with 9 bases between them. The CDR3 runs 13 residues. The germline V gene has CDR1 SEHNR and CDR2 FQNEAQ (reference sequence). DNA of the CDR3: TGTGCCAGCAGCTTAGGATTCGAAAACGAGCAGTACTTC. It is translated as CASSLGFENEQYF.

The chain combines TRBV5-1 with TRBJ2-7; D possibly corresponds to TRBD1 (6 bases). The germline V gene encodes CDR1 SGHRS and CDR2 YFSETQ. V lost 4 bases, J lost 7 bases, and 15 bases lay in between. The CDR3 length is 13 residues. CDR3 loop: CASSAGQLGEQYF. The CDR3 coding sequence is TGCGCCAGCAGCGCCGGACAGCTGGGAGAGCAGTACTTC.

The V call is TRBV7-9, the J call TRBJ2-1; weak D call: TRBD2 (5 bases). Per germline, CDR1 SEHNR and CDR2 FQNEAQ (reference sequence). The CDR3 has 13 amino acids. The V end lost 1 base, the J end lost 5 bases, and 6 bases lay between the germline ends. DNA of the CDR3: TGTGCCAGCAGCTTAGGGCGGGACAATGAGCAGTTCTTC. Translation gives CASSLGRDNEQFF.

The chain couples TRBV5-1 to TRBJ1-3; D call uncertain. The CDR3 spans 16 residues. V shed 0 bases and J shed 0 bases, with 10 bases lying between them. Germline V gene data show CDR1 as SGHRS and CDR2 as YFSETQ. CDR3 bases: TGCGCCAGCAGCTTGGCCGGGGTTAACTCTGGAAACACCATATATTTT. Translation gives CASSLAGVNSGNTIYF.

The V and J genes are TRBV5-1 and TRBJ1-4; the D gene is possibly TRBD1 (5 bases). The CDR3 length is 15 residues. The ends were cut back, 6 bases at V and 6 bases at J, with 18 bases in the middle. Looked up from germline, CDR1 is SGHRS and CDR2 is YFSETQ. CDR3: CASTPGGGVYEKLFF. The CDR3 region has the DNA TGCGCCAGCACCCCGGGCGGAGGGGTTTATGAAAAACTGTTTTTT. The variable domain in full, completed from reference TRBV5-1 and TRBJ1-4, reads KAGVTQTPRYLIKTRGQQVTLSCSPISGHRSVSWYQQTPGQGLQFLFEYFSETQRNKGNFPGRFSGRQFSNSRSEMNVSTLELGDSALYLCASTPGGGVYEKLFFGSGTQLSVL.

By share, this clone ranks as large (0.1 to 1%). The chain combines TRBV7-9 with TRBJ2-7; perhaps TRBD1 as D (6 bases). The germline CDR1 and CDR2 sequences are SEHNR and FQNEAQ (reference sequence). The CDR3 is made up of 16 amino acids. Trimming stripped 2 bases from V and 2 bases from J, with 16 bases between. CDR3 protein: CASSLSLQGLTYEQYF. CDR3 DNA sequence: TGTGCCAGCAGCTTATCTCTACAGGGCCTCACCTACGAGCAGTACTTC.

This clone is labeled medium-sized. The chain joins TRBV4-1 to TRBJ1-2, with D uncertain. Germline V lookup: CDR1 MGHRA, CDR2 YSYEKL. Trimming stripped 4 bases from V and 4 bases from J, with 16 bases between. The CDR3 contains 15 residues. CDR3 in DNA: TGCGCCAGCAGCCCCTCTGCGGGGTCGATCTATGGCTACACCTTC. Protein sequence: CASSPSAGSIYGYTF.

The rearrangement uses TRBV18 and TRBJ2-1, with TRBD2 matching 8 bases. The CDR3 is 16 amino acids. J gave up 6 bases and V 1 base, and 8 bases lay outside the gene matches. The germline V gene encodes CDR1 KGHSH and CDR2 LQKENI. CDR3 loop: CASSPLYVAGGNEQFF. The CDR3, as DNA: TGTGCCAGCTCACCACTTTATGTTGCGGGAGGCAATGAGCAGTTCTTC.

This chain links TRBV5-4 with TRBJ1-2, with D possibly being TRBD1 (5 bases). The V gene's germline CDR1 is SGHNT and CDR2 YYREEE (reference sequence). There are 15 residues in the CDR3. The germline V and J ends were trimmed by 4 bases and 0 bases, with 13 bases remaining between them. The CDR3 region is CASSRPGPTNYGYTF. The CDR3 bases are TGTGCCAGCAGCCGGCCGGGACCTACTAACTATGGCTACACCTTC.

The rearrangement links TRBV5-1 to TRBJ2-3, with D perhaps TRBD2 (6 bases). The CDR3 has 15 amino acids. The V and J ends lost 4 bases and 1 base respectively, with 13 bases between them. The germline V gene has CDR1 SGHRS and CDR2 YFSETQ. The CDR3 loop reads CASSLTSYGTDTQYF. The DNA for the CDR3 is TGCGCCAGCAGCCTAACTAGCTATGGCACAGATACGCAGTATTTT.

The chain links TRBV5-4 to TRBJ2-2; tentative D call: TRBD2 (7 bases). V dropped 4 bases and J dropped 4 bases, with 17 bases sitting between them. CDR3 length equals 16 residues. CDR1 and CDR2 from the germline V gene are SGHNT and YYREEE (reference sequence). Here the CDR3 reads CASSARRAGATGELFF. The CDR3, as DNA: TGTGCCAGCAGCGCGCGGAGGGCGGGGGCCACCGGGGAGCTGTTTTTT.

This chain joins TRBV6-5 and TRBJ1-5; 9 nucleotides align to TRBD1. Germline V CDR1 and CDR2: MNHEY, SVGAGI. Unmatched junction bases numbered 3, after V lost 6 bases and J lost 3 bases. The CDR3 contains 14 residues. CDR3 loop: CASRQGADNQPQHF. In nucleotides, the CDR3 is TGTGCCAGCAGACAGGGGGCGGACAATCAGCCCCAGCATTTT.

There are a few counts of this clone. The genes are TRBV7-2 and TRBJ1-5; no clear D gene. The CDR3 runs 13 residues. V was pared by 1 base and J by 5 bases, with 6 bases between. The germline gives CDR1 SGHTA, CDR2 FQGNSA. The CDR3 region is CASSLGMDQPQHF. DNA of the CDR3: TGTGCCAGCAGCTTAGGGATGGATCAGCCCCAGCATTTT. Filled out from reference TRBV7-2 and TRBJ1-5, the complete variable domain reads GAGVSQSPSNKVTEKGKDVELRCDPISGHTALYWYRQSLGQGLEFLIYFQGNSAPDKSGLPSDRFSAERTGGSVSTLTIQRTQQEDSAVYLCASSLGMDQPQHFGDGTRLSIL.

The chain joins TRBV5-1 to TRBJ1-1; D not certain. Per germline, CDR1 SGHRS and CDR2 YFSETQ. The CDR3 is 12 residues long. The V end was cut by 5 bases, the J end by 0 bases, with 5 bases between. CDR3 sequence: CASSQVNTEAFF. In DNA form, the CDR3 reads TGCGCCAGCAGTCAGGTGAACACTGAAGCTTTCTTT.

The sample holds one count of this clone. The chain combines TRBV7-9 with TRBJ2-7; D is ambiguous. The CDR3 contains 13 residues. Trimming removed 5 bases from V and 2 bases from J, with 10 bases in between. Germline V gene data show CDR1 as SEHNR and CDR2 as FQNEAQ (reference sequence). CDR3 protein: CASSPGRTYEQYF. The CDR3 nucleotides are TGTGCCAGCAGCCCAGGACGGACCTACGAGCAGTACTTC.

This clone was observed a few times. The chain joins TRBV27 to TRBJ2-5, with 10 bases fitting TRBD1. Losses at the gene ends were 2 bases for V and 4 bases for J; bases not matched to a gene: 10. This CDR3 region has 17 residues. In germline, CDR1 is MNHEY, CDR2 SMNVEV (reference sequence). The CDR3 region is CASSLLGTGAWGETQYF. The DNA for the CDR3 is TGTGCCAGCAGTTTACTCGGGACAGGGGCCTGGGGAGAGACCCAGTACTTC.

This rearrangement joins TRBV5-1 to TRBJ2-1; 8 nucleotides align to TRBD2. The germline gives CDR1 SGHRS, CDR2 YFSETQ. The CDR3 has 15 residues. The ends lost 3 bases at V and 3 bases at J; junction bases unmatched: 5. DNA for the CDR3: TGCGCCAGCAGCTCCCTAGCGGGCGGCTACAATGAGCAGTTCTTC. Protein: CASSSLAGGYNEQFF.

The chain combines TRBV15 with TRBJ2-6, with D uncertain. Germline V CDR1 and CDR2: LNHNV, YYDKDF (reference sequence). Between the trimmed V and J ends, which lost 5 bases and 5 bases, there was a span of 19 bases. The CDR3 runs to 17 residues. The CDR3 loop reads CATSLRVRQSRANVLTF. The CDR3 nucleotides read TGTGCCACCAGCTTACGGGTAAGACAAAGTCGGGCCAACGTCCTGACTTTC.

The rearrangement links TRBV9 to TRBJ1-3; possible D gene TRBD1, 5 bases. The V gene's germline CDR1 is SGDLS and CDR2 YYNGEE. The CDR3 length is 15 residues. With 3 bases removed from V and 4 bases from J, the gap between germline ends came to 14 bases. CDR3 in amino acids: CASSGRGLWGNTIYF. The CDR3 DNA reads as TGTGCCAGCAGCGGAAGGGGACTGTGGGGAAACACCATATATTTT. Based on the CDR3 plus reference TRBV9 and TRBJ1-3, the full variable domain is DSGVTQTPKHLITATGQRVTLRCSPRSGDLSVYWYQQSLDQGLQFLIQYYNGEERAKGNILERFSAQQFPDLHSELNLSSLELGDSALYFCASSGRGLWGNTIYFGEGSWLTVV.

This chain connects TRBV5-1 to TRBJ2-3; no definite D call. The CDR3 length is 15 residues. The germline CDR1 and CDR2 sequences are SGHRS and YFSETQ. Between the trimmed V and J ends, which lost 0 bases and 0 bases, there was a span of 8 bases. The CDR3 is CASSLVGVSTDTQYF. The CDR3 nucleotides are TGCGCCAGCAGCTTGGTAGGAGTAAGCACAGATACGCAGTATTTT.

The V and J genes are TRBV7-9 and TRBJ2-5; 8 nucleotides align to TRBD1. CDR1 and CDR2 (germline): SEHNR, FQNEAQ (reference sequence). The CDR3 spans 16 residues. J gave up 5 bases and V 5 bases, and 13 bases lay outside the gene matches. The CDR3 DNA sequence: TGTGCCAGCAGCCAACTCACGACAGGGGCGGGTGAGACCCAGTACTTC. Its protein product is CASSQLTTGAGETQYF.

The chain recombines TRBV10-3 with TRBJ1-2, with 9 bases fitting TRBD1. CDR3 length equals 17 residues. V gave up 4 bases and J gave up 2 bases; unmatched junction bases: 11. Germline V gene data show CDR1 as ENHRY and CDR2 as SYGVKD. CDR3 DNA sequence: TGTGCCATCAGTGGGTGGGACAGGGCGCGGGCCAACTATGGCTACACCTTC. As protein: CAISGWDRARANYGYTF.

The J gene is TRBJ1-5, the V gene TRBV5-1; the match to TRBD1 covers 7 bases. The CDR3 loop spans 14 amino acids. The V and J ends lost 4 bases and 4 bases, in that order; junction bases with no gene match: 5. Per the germline V gene, CDR1 is SGHRS and CDR2 is YFSETQ. The chain's CDR3 is CASSIGTVNQPQHF. The CDR3 nucleotides are TGCGCCAGCAGCATCGGGACAGTAAATCAGCCCCAGCATTTT.